The T cell receptor (beta chain) under discussion was sequenced for a study of shared clonotypes between healthy human individuals. There were only Caucasian adults among the donors, and all lived in Nashville, Tennessee. Unsorted material relied on 85 million to 95 million PBMCs as the source of genomic DNA. Each subset's genomic DNA was shared equally among a number of immunoSEQ plates. Only in-frame clones appear in the TCRdb table, and some are missing; sequencing was by immunoSEQ multiplex PCR. The sample lists about 500,000 clones; more than 70% were seen once. Germline CDR1 reads SGHAT; CDR2 reads FQNNGV. This CDR3 is built from 12 residues. Trimming removed 5 bases from V and 0 bases from J, with 4 bases in between.

This clonotype was sampled from a woman between 40 and 50 years old in good health. Some clones in this sample may be carry-over from other donors' samples. Input material: PBMCs. This chain joins TRBV11-2 and TRBJ1-1; no definite D call. The CDR3 protein is CASSLLNTEAFF. CDR3 sequence (DNA): TGTGCCAGCAGCCTTCTGAACACTGAAGCTTTCTTT.